The 5 T cell receptor beta chains below come from one sample, sequenced in a study of CD8 T cell repertoires and HIV-1 epitope variants. No antigens are known for them. Assay used: immunoSEQ multiplex PCR; TCRdb lists only in-frame clones, some missing. The data hold 4,500 to 6,500 clones, with about three fifths observed a single time. Material: cultured CD8+ T cells derived from PBMCs. Receptor source: a male donor with HIV.

This clone was recorded only once. The chain joins TRBV5-5 to TRBJ1-6; possible D gene TRBD1, 5 bases. The CDR3 is 18 amino acids. V gave up 2 bases and J gave up 6 bases, with 21 bases separating them. CDR1 is SGHKS, CDR2 YYEKEE, per germline (reference sequence). The CDR3 DNA reads as TGTGCCAGCAGCTTTTCCACAGGCCGGGCGGCCTTTAATTCACCCCTCCACTTT. This encodes CASSFSTGRAAFNSPLHF. Based on the CDR3 plus reference TRBV5-5 and TRBJ1-6, the full variable domain is DAGVTQSPTHLIKTRGQQVTLRCSPISGHKSVSWYQQVLGQGPQFIFQYYEKEERGRGNFPDRFSARQFPNYSSELNVNALLLGDSALYLCASSFSTGRAAFNSPLHFGNGTRLTVT.

This clone showed up just a few times. Other DNA variants within this sample encode the same CDR3. The chain employs TRBV5-4 and TRBJ2-7; 7 nucleotides match TRBD1. Germline assignment: CDR1 SGHNT and CDR2 YYREEE (reference sequence). The CDR3 consists of 13 residues. The trim removed 2 bases at V and 4 bases at J, leaving 3 bases unmatched. CDR3 loop: CASSFGRGYEQYF. The CDR3 region has the DNA TGTGCCAGCAGCTTCGGCAGGGGGTACGAGCAGTACTTC. Together with reference TRBV5-4 and TRBJ2-7, the CDR3 gives the full variable domain: ETGVTQSPTHLIKTRGQQVTLRCSSQSGHNTVSWYQQALGQGPQFIFQYYREEENGRGNFPPRFSGLQFPNYSSELNVNALELDDSALYLCASSFGRGYEQYFGPGTRLTVT.

The J gene is TRBJ1-4, the V gene TRBV15, with D perhaps matching TRBD1 (6 bases). Trimming shortened V by 0 bases and J by 8 bases, and 10 bases separated the two germline ends. CDR3 length: 14 amino acids. Germline CDR1 reads LNHNV; CDR2 reads YYDKDF (reference sequence). The DNA of the CDR3 is TGTGCCACCAGCAGAGACAGGGGTGGGGAAAAACTGTTTTTT. Its translation is CATSRDRGGEKLFF. Full variable domain (outside the CDR3, taken from reference TRBV15 and TRBJ1-4): DAMVIQNPRYQVTQFGKPVTLSCSQTLNHNVMYWYQQKSSQAPKLLFHYYDKDFNNEADTPDNFQSRRPNTSFCFLDIRSPGLGDTAMYLCATSRDRGGEKLFFGSGTQLSVL.

The J gene is TRBJ1-6, the V gene TRBV25-1, with 7 positions matching TRBD1. Germline-derived CDR1 and CDR2 are MGHDK and SYGVNS. The CDR3 contains 16 residues. Losses at the gene ends were 6 bases for V and 3 bases for J; bases not matched to a gene: 8. In DNA, the CDR3 is TGTGCCAGCAGGAGGACCCGGGACAGCTATAATTCACCCCTCCACTTT. Translated: CASRRTRDSYNSPLHF. Combining the CDR3 with reference TRBV25-1 and TRBJ1-6 gives the whole variable domain EADIYQTPRYLVIGTGKKITLECSQTMGHDKMYWYQQDPGMELHLIHYSYGVNSTEKGDLSSESTVSRIRTEHFPLTLESARPSHTSQYLCASRRTRDSYNSPLHFGNGTRLTVT.

The J gene is TRBJ1-5, the V gene TRBV4-2; D gene uncertain. Germline V CDR1 and CDR2: LGHNA, YNFKEQ. Trimming removed 4 bases at V and 1 base at J, with 11 bases between. The CDR3 is 15 amino acids. In DNA form, the CDR3 reads TGTGCCAGCAGCCTGGATGCCCTGAGCAATCAGCCCCAGCATTTT. The encoded protein is CASSLDALSNQPQHF.